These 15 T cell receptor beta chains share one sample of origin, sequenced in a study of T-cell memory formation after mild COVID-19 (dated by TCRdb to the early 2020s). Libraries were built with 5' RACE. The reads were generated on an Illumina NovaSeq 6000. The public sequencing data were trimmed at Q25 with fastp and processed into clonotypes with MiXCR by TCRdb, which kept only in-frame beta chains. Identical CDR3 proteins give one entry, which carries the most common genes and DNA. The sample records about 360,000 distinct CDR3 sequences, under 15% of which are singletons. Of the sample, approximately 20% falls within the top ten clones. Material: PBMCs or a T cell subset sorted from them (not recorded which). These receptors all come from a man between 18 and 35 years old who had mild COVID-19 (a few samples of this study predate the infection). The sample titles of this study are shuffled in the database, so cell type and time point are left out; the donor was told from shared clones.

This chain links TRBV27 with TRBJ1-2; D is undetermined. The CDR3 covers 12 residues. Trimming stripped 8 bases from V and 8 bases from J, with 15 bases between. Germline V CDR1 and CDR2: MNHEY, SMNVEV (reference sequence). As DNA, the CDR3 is TGTGCCAGCTGGGTTCGGATCGGGGGCTACACCTTC. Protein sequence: CASWVRIGGYTF.

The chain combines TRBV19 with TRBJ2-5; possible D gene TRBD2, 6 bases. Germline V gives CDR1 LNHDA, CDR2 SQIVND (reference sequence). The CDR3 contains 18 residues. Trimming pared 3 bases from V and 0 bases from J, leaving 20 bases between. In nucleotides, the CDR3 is TGTGCCAGTAGTATTATATTTGTGGCTAGCGAGTACCAAGAGACCCAGTACTTC. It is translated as CASSIIFVASEYQETQYF.

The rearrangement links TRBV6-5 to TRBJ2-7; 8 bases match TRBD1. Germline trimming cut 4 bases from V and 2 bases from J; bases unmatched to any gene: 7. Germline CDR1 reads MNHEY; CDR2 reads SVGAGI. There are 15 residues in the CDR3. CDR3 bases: TGTGCCAGCAGTTCTAGCCGGACAGGGCCCTACGAGCAGTACGTC. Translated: CASSSSRTGPYEQYV.

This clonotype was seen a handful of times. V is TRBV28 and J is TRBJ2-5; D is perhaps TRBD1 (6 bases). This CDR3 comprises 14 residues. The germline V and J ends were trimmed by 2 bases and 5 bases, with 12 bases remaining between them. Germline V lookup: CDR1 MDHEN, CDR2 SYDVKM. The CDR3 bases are TGTGCCAGCAGTTTACCACAGGGTTTTGAGACCCAGTACTTC. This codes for CASSLPQGFETQYF.

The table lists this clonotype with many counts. CDR3 in amino acids: CASSLQGGMNTEAFF. CDR3 sequence (DNA): TGTGCCAGCAGCCTTCAGGGGGGAATGAACACTGAAGCTTTCTTT. The J gene is TRBJ1-1, the V gene TRBV7-2; 7 bases are shared with TRBD1. Trimming cost V 5 bases and J 0 bases; bases outside gene matches: 6. Per the germline V gene, CDR1 is SGHTA and CDR2 is FQGNSA. This CDR3 comprises 15 residues.

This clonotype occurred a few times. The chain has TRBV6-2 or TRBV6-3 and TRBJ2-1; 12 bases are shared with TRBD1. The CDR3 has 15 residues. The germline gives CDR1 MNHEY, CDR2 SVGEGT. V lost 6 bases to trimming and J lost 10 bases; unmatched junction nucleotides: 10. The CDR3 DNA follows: TGTGCCAGCAGACTCCGGGACAGGGGGCGCTTGGAGCAGTTCTTC. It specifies CASRLRDRGRLEQFF.

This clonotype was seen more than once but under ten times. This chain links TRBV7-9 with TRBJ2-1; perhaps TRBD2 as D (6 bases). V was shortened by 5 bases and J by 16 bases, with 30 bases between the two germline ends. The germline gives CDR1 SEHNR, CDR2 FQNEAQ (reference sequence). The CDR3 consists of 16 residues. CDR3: CASSPHGGASRARHFF. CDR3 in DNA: TGTGCCAGCAGCCCCCACGGAGGGGCGTCCAGGGCTAGACATTTCTTC.

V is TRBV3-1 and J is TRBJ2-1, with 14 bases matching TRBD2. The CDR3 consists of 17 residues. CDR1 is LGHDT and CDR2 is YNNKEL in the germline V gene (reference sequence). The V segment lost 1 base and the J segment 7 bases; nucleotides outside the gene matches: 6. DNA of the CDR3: TGTGCCAGCAGCCAAGTGACTAGCGGGGGGGCCTGGAATGAGCAGTTCTTC. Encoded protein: CASSQVTSGGAWNEQFF.

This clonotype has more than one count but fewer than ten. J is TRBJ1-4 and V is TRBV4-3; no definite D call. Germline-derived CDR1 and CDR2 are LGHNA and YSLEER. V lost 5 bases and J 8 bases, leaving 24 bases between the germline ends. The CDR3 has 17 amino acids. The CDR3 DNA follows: TGCGCCAGCAGCTTGAAGATGGGCGGGAATACGGTCGAAAAACTGTTTTTT. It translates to CASSLKMGGNTVEKLFF.

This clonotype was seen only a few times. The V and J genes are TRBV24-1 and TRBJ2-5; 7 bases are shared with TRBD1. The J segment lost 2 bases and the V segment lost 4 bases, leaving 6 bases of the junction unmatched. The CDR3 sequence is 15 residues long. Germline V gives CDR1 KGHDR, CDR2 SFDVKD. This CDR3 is CATSEEPGQQETQYF. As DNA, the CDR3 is TGTGCCACCAGTGAGGAACCGGGACAGCAAGAGACCCAGTACTTC.

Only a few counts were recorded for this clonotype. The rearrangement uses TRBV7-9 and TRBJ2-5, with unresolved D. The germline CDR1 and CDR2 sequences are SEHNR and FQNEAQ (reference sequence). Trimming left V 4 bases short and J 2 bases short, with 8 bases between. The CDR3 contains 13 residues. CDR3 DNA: TGTGCCAGCAGCTCCCCCCTTCAAGAGACCCAGTACTTC. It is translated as CASSSPLQETQYF.

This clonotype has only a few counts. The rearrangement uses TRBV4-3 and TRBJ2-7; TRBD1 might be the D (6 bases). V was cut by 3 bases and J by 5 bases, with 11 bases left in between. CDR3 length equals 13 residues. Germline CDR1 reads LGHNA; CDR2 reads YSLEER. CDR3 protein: CASSHIGGNEQYV. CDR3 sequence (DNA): TGCGCCAGCAGCCACATTGGGGGCAACGAGCAGTACGTC.

The CDR3 DNA is TGTGCCAGCAGCCGACAGAGCTCCTACGAGCAGTACTTC. Residues: CASSRQSSYEQYF. V gene TRBV6-5 combines with J gene TRBJ2-7, with a tentative D call TRBD1 (5 bases). From germline, CDR1 is MNHEY and CDR2 SVGAGI. Trimming pared 6 bases from V and 0 bases from J, leaving 9 bases between. The CDR3 has 13 residues.

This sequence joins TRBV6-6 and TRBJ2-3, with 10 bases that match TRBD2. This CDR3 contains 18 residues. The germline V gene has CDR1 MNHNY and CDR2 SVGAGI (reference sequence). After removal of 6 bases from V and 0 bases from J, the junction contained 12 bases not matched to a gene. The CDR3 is CASSLDITSGTSTDTQYF. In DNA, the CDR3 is TGTGCCAGCAGCCTAGACATTACTAGCGGGACGAGCACAGATACGCAGTATTTT.

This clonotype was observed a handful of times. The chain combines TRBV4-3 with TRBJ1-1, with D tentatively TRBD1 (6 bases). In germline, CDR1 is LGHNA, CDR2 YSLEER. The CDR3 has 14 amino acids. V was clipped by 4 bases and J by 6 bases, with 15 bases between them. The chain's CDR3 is CASSLGGGAAEAFF. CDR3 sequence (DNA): TGCGCCAGCAGCCTGGGCGGGGGGGCCGCTGAAGCTTTCTTT.